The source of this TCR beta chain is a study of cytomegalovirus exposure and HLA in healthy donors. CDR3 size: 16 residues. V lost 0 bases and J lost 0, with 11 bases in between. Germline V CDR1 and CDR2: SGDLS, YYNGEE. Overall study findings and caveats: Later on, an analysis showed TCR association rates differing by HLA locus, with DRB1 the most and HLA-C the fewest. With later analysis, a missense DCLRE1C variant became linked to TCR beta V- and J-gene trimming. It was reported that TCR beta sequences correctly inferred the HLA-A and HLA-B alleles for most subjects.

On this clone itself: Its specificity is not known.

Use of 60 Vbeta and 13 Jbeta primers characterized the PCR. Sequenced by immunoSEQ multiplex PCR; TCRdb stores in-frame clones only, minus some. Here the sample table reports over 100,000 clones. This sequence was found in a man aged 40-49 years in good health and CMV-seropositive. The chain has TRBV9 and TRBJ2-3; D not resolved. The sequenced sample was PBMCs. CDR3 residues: CASSVVGTGSTDTQYF. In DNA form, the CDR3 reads TGTGCCAGCAGCGTAGTCGGAACCGGGAGCACAGATACGCAGTATTTT. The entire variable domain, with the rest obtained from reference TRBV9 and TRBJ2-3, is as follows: DSGVTQTPKHLITATGQRVTLRCSPRSGDLSVYWYQQSLDQGLQFLIQYYNGEERAKGNILERFSAQQFPDLHSELNLSSLELGDSALYFCASSVVGTGSTDTQYFGPGTRLTVL.